The clone carrying this T cell receptor beta chain has just a few counts. 60 Vbeta and 13 Jbeta primers were used in PCR. Here immunoSEQ multiplex PCR was the method, and the copy in TCRdb shows in-frame clones only, minus some. The repertoire holds 80,000 to 95,000 clones, with around 76% as singletons. This record belongs to a study of cytomegalovirus exposure and HLA in healthy donors. This CDR3 is built from 14 residues. The ends were cut back, 3 bases at V and 6 bases at J, with 11 bases in the middle. Germline values: CDR1 SEHNR, CDR2 FQNEAQ (reference sequence). The clonotype comes from a man aged 18 to 29 in good health and CMV-seropositive. Sequences were obtained from PBMCs. The chain carries TRBV7-9 and TRBJ1-4, with D possibly being TRBD1 (5 bases). The CDR3 reads CASSLGGFDEKLFF. CDR3 in DNA: TGTGCCAGCAGCTTGGGGGGGTTTGATGAAAAACTGTTTTTT. The full variable domain, its missing parts supplied by reference TRBV7-9 and TRBJ1-4, is DTGVSQNPRHKITKRGQNVTFRCDPISEHNRLYWYRQTLGQGPEFLTYFQNEAQLEKSRLLSDRFSAERPKGSFSTLEIQRTEQGDSAMYLCASSLGGFDEKLFFGSGTQLSVL.